Reported below is one T cell receptor beta chain. The antigen is undetermined. The CDR3 extends over 17 amino acids. The V segment lost 5 bases and the J segment 6 bases; nucleotides outside the gene matches: 7. Germline V gene sequence: CDR1 SEHNR, CDR2 FQNEAQ (reference sequence). Libraries were prepared by immunoSEQ multiplex PCR; TCRdb keeps only in-frame clonotypes and omits some of them. The sample has 150,000 to 200,000 clones, roughly 86% seen once. This entry is derived from a study of cytomegalovirus exposure and HLA in healthy donors. Findings of the study overall: Reports indicated that the classifier achieved high specificity and sensitivity in diagnosing cytomegalovirus status. Most TCR sequences proved rare, with some public TCRs found in many donors.

V usage is TRBV7-9 and J usage is TRBJ2-2; 15 positions agree with TRBD2. The sequence derives from a young man in good health and CMV-seropositive. Sequencing used PBMCs. CDR3 DNA: TGTGCCAGCAGCCCAGGGACTAGCGGGAGGTCGGCCGGGGAGCTGTTTTTT. It specifies CASSPGTSGRSAGELFF.